The present TCR beta chain was sequenced within a study of cytomegalovirus exposure and HLA in healthy donors. General study results and limits: Sequencing probably produced one cluster of sequence variants that were highly shared. An ancestry cluster, one associated with Asian ancestry, reportedly showed fewer N-insertions than the 666-donor mean in a later analysis.

13 Jbeta primers and 60 Vbeta primers were used for the PCR. Produced via immunoSEQ multiplex PCR; TCRdb's table is partial and in-frame only. Here the sample spans some 110,000 clones, about 81% being singletons. As for the donors, each was a healthy bone marrow donor. On this clone: The antigen remains unidentified.

The sequenced sample was PBMCs. The receptor's source is a man aged 30-40 years in good health and CMV-seronegative.

CDR3 DNA: TGTGCCAGCAGCTTAGGGACAGGGCTGGCTGAAGCTTTCTTT. This encodes CASSLGTGLAEAFF. This chain uses TRBV7-8 with TRBJ1-1; 8 bases line up with TRBD1. V lost 1 base to trimming and J lost 6 bases; unmatched junction nucleotides: 4. Germline V CDR1 and CDR2: SGHVS, FQNEAQ. This CDR3 comprises 14 residues.